This is a list of T cell receptor beta chains from one sample in a study of OX40 agonist ivuxolimab in advanced cancers. The data were produced by immunoSEQ multiplex PCR, yet TCRdb's version contains in-frame clones alone and is incomplete. The sample has about 76,000 clones, roughly nine tenths seen once. The sample here was CD4+ or CD8+ T cells sorted from blood, taken in a trial of the OX40 agonist ivuxolimab. These receptors all come from an adult with an advanced solid tumor such as melanoma, head and neck, liver or kidney cancer. CDR3s include the opening cysteine and the closing phenylalanine or tryptophan. A D gene is named only where the DNA matches it firmly. Size tells how often a clone was seen (once, few, many) or the class of an expanded clone, and some rows leave it out.

abundance | j_gene | d_gene | v_gene | CDR3nt | CDR3aa
- | TRBJ1-2 | - | TRBV9 | TGTGCCAGCAGCGTCACGGAGTATAACTATGGCTACACCTTC | CASSVTEYNYGYTF
- | TRBJ2-1 | TRBD1 | TRBV4-2 | TGTGCCAGCAGCCAGGGGCCCCACATCCCAGGACAGGGCTTAGGTGAGCAGTTCTTC | CASSQGPHIPGQGLGEQFF
- | TRBJ2-1 | - | TRBV28 | TGTGCCAGCAGTTTAGAGGATGAGCAGTTCTTC | CASSLEDEQFF
- | TRBJ1-6 | - | TRBV7-9 | TGTGCCAGCAGCCCGCTCCCAGGACAAGGAAATTCACCCCTCCACTTT | CASSPLPGQGNSPLHF
- | TRBJ1-2 | TRBD1 | TRBV18 | TGTGCCAGCTCACCGGGACAGGCAGGCTACACCTTC | CASSPGQAGYTF
- | TRBJ2-1 | TRBD1 | TRBV7-7 | TGTGCTAGCAGCCCGGACAGGGGTGAGCAGTTCTTC | CASSPDRGEQFF
- | TRBJ2-7 | - | TRBV5-6 | TGTGCCAGCACCACGCGGATGGGGTCCGGGTGGGAGCAGTACTTC | CASTTRMGSGWEQYF
- | TRBJ2-6 | TRBD1 | TRBV4-2 | TGTGCCAGCAGGGACAGGGCCGCCCCTGGGGCCAACGTCCTGACTTTC | CASRDRAAPGANVLTF
- | TRBJ1-1 | - | TRBV28 | TGTGCCAGCAGCTACCTTGGTCCGTCTGGGACTGAAGCTTTCTTT | CASSYLGPSGTEAFF
once | TRBJ2-5 | - | TRBV2 | TGTGCCAGCAGTGAAGAGACCCAGTACTTC | CASSEETQYF
once | TRBJ1-6 | - | TRBV4-1 | TGCGCCAGCAGCCTTCCTTATTCACCCCTCCACTTT | CASSLPYSPLHF
once | TRBJ2-5 | TRBD2 | TRBV7-3 | TGTGCCAGCAGCCCGAGGGGAGGACTAGCGGCAGAGACCCAGTACTTC | CASSPRGGLAAETQYF
- | TRBJ2-1 | TRBD2 | TRBV4-3 | TGCGCCAGCAGCCAGTACCAACGGGGGCCTAGCGGGGTCGATTTTGAAAATGAGCAGTTCTTC | CASSQYQRGPSGVDFENEQFF
once | TRBJ2-2 | - | TRBV28 | TGTGCCAGCAGTTTAAAAGGCACCGGGGAGCTGTTTTTT | CASSLKGTGELFF
- | TRBJ2-5 | TRBD1 | TRBV5-1 | TGCGCCAGCAGCTGGGACAGCCAAGAGACCCAGTACTTC | CASSWDSQETQYF
- | TRBJ1-5 | - | TRBV19 | TGTGCCAGTAGTATAATTAGGGGGGCCGGGCAGCCCCAGCATTTT | CASSIIRGAGQPQHF
- | TRBJ1-1 | TRBD1 | TRBV2 | TGTGCCAGCAGCCGATTGGACAGGGACACTGAAGCTTTCTTT | CASSRLDRDTEAFF
- | TRBJ1-1 | - | TRBV6-1 | TGTGCCAGCAGTGAAGCGCTTCGGAGGGCTGAAGCTTTCTTT | CASSEALRRAEAFF
- | TRBJ1-6 | - | TRBV10-1 | TGCGCCAGCAGTGGGGCGGGCCACTATAATTCACCCCTCCACTTT | CASSGAGHYNSPLHF
- | TRBJ2-7 | - | TRBV5-4 | TGTGCCAGCAGCTTGGCCGGATCCTACGAGCAGTACTTC | CASSLAGSYEQYF
- | TRBJ2-2 | - | TRBV6-5 | TGTGCCAGCACCTCAAGGGTGTTCACCGGGGAGCTGTTTTTT | CASTSRVFTGELFF
- | TRBJ1-1 | TRBD1 | TRBV9 | TGTGCCAGCAGCGAACAGGGGGCGGGAGGCACTGAAGCTTTCTTT | CASSEQGAGGTEAFF
- | TRBJ1-1 | - | TRBV5-1 | TGCGCCAGCAGCTTGGTGGGTTGGCAGGCCGCTGAAGCTTTCTTT | CASSLVGWQAAEAFF
- | TRBJ1-4 | - | TRBV19 | TGTGCCAGTAGTATAGGGGGGGAAACTAATGAAAAACTGTTTTTT | CASSIGGETNEKLFF
- | TRBJ2-7 | - | TRBV6-1 | TGTGCCAGCAGTGGCTGGACGGAGTCCGCGTACTTC | CASSGWTESAYF
- | TRBJ1-4 | - | TRBV10-1 | TGCGCCAGGACGCATGAAAAACTGTTTTTT | CARTHEKLFF
- | TRBJ1-2 | - | TRBV6-6 | TGTGCCAGCAGTTATGGAGCAGGGTTCTTTGGCTACACCTTC | CASSYGAGFFGYTF
- | TRBJ1-1 | - | TRBV10-2 | TGCGCCAGTCGAAGGGAGACTGAAGCTTTCTTT | CASRRETEAFF
- | TRBJ2-3 | TRBD2 | TRBV7-2 | TGTGCCAGCAGCCGCCGGACTAGCGTCCCAGATACGCAGTATTTT | CASSRRTSVPDTQYF
- | TRBJ2-7 | - | TRBV10-3 | TGTGCCATCAGTGAGTCAGGACGTGCCGGGACACGGAGCTACGAGCAGTACTTC | CAISESGRAGTRSYEQYF
- | TRBJ2-3 | - | TRBV10-3 | TGTGCCACCCTACCCAGGGGGGGGGCAGATACGCAGTATTTT | CATLPRGGADTQYF
- | TRBJ2-6 | - | TRBV2 | TGTGCCAGCAGTTACCTCTCTGGGGCCAACGTCCTGACTTTC | CASSYLSGANVLTF
- | TRBJ1-5 | - | TRBV19 | TGTGCCAGTACCGCCGGGTCCGGGCCCTATCAGCCCCAGCATTTT | CASTAGSGPYQPQHF
- | TRBJ1-5 | - | TRBV5-6 | TGTGCCAGCAGCTTTACAGGGACGGGGTATCAGCCCCAGCATTTT | CASSFTGTGYQPQHF
- | TRBJ1-1 | - | TRBV28 | TGTGCCAGCAGTTTACGGGTCACTGAAGCTTTCTTT | CASSLRVTEAFF
few | TRBJ1-2 | TRBD1 | TRBV7-9 | TGTGCCAGCAGCTTTGGCGGGACAGGGGGCCACACCTTC | CASSFGGTGGHTF
- | TRBJ2-1 | - | TRBV27 | TGTGCCAGCAGTCCAACACAGAGCTCCTACAATGAGCAGTTCTTC | CASSPTQSSYNEQFF
- | TRBJ1-1 | - | TRBV9 | TGTGCCAGCAGCGTAGACGCGGAATACACTGAAGCTTTCTTT | CASSVDAEYTEAFF
- | TRBJ2-2 | - | TRBV4-1 | TGCGCCAGCAGCCAAGAAGGCAGGGCCATGAACACCGGGGAGCTGTTTTTT | CASSQEGRAMNTGELFF
- | TRBJ1-5 | - | TRBV14 | TGTGCCAGCAGCCAAACGGTCAATCAGCCCCAGCATTTT | CASSQTVNQPQHF
- | TRBJ1-4 | - | TRBV6-5 | TGTGCCAGCAGTAGACAGCTGGGGAATGAAAAACTGTTTTTT | CASSRQLGNEKLFF
- | TRBJ2-2 | - | TRBV5-1 | TGCGCCAGCAGCCTCGCCGCCGGCGGGTCGAACACCGGGGAGCTGTTTTTT | CASSLAAGGSNTGELFF
- | TRBJ2-3 | - | TRBV2 | TGTGCCAGCAGTGATACAGGGAACACAGATACGCAGTATTTT | CASSDTGNTDTQYF
- | TRBJ2-3 | - | TRBV18 | TGTGCCAGCTCACTGGGACCGGCCACAGATACGCAGTATTTT | CASSLGPATDTQYF
- | TRBJ1-6 | - | TRBV13 | TGTGCCAGCAGGGAGGCTTTGAATTCACCCCTCCACTTT | CASREALNSPLHF
once | TRBJ2-1 | TRBD2 | TRBV7-2 | TGTGCCAGCAGCTTAGCGCCGGGACTAGCGGGAGGGCGCAATGAGCAGTTCTTC | CASSLAPGLAGGRNEQFF
once | TRBJ2-5 | - | TRBV19 | TGTGCCAGTAGTATTAGTAGGGGGTACCAAGAGACCCAGTACTTC | CASSISRGYQETQYF
- | TRBJ2-5 | - | TRBV6-1 | TGTGCCAGCATCCCAGGGCTGGGTGAGACCCAGTACTTC | CASIPGLGETQYF
- | TRBJ2-7 | TRBD1 | TRBV10-3 | TGTGCCACGAAAAGGACAGGGGTTTTTTCCTACGAGCAGTACTTC | CATKRTGVFSYEQYF
- | TRBJ1-1 | - | TRBV25-1 | TGTGCCAGCAGTTCCCATACGTCAGAAGCTTTCTTT | CASSSHTSEAFF
- | TRBJ2-7 | - | TRBV11-1 | TGTGCCAGCAGCTACACTACGTACTACGAGCAGTACTTC | CASSYTTYYEQYF
- | TRBJ2-3 | TRBD1 | TRBV29-1 | TGCAGCGTTATAGGACAGGGGACAGGAACAGATACGCAGTATTTT | CSVIGQGTGTDTQYF
- | TRBJ2-3 | TRBD2 | TRBV29-1 | TGCAGCGTCCTGGGGACTAGCGGTGCTAGCACAGATACGCAGTATTTT | CSVLGTSGASTDTQYF
- | TRBJ2-7 | - | TRBV7-2 | TGTGCCAGCAGCTTCTCCAACGAGCAGTACTTC | CASSFSNEQYF
- | TRBJ1-4 | - | TRBV10-3 | TGTGCCATCAGTGCAGGGGCGGATGAAAAACTGTTTTTT | CAISAGADEKLFF
once | TRBJ2-6 | TRBD1 | TRBV19 | TGTGCCAGTAGTCCCCGGGACAGGGGGCGGTCTGGGGCCAACGTCCTGACTTTC | CASSPRDRGRSGANVLTF
- | TRBJ1-3 | - | TRBV5-5 | TGTGCCAGCAGCTTGCAGGGCGGTCTCGGAAACACCATATATTTT | CASSLQGGLGNTIYF
- | TRBJ2-6 | - | TRBV7-8 | TGTGCCAGCAGCCTGCTAAACTCCATCTCTGGGGCCAACGTCCTGACTTTC | CASSLLNSISGANVLTF
- | TRBJ1-1 | TRBD1 | TRBV7-3 | TGTGCCAGCAGCCCAGGGGGCCAGATGACTGAAGCTTTCTTT | CASSPGGQMTEAFF